The clone carrying this T cell receptor beta chain is medium-sized (0.01 to 0.1%). What it binds is unknown. The V end lost 6 bases, the J end lost 0 bases, and 8 bases lay between the germline ends. Germline-derived CDR1 and CDR2 are MNHEY and SMNVEV (reference sequence). CDR3 length: 13 amino acids. Cultured CD4+ T cell DNA was sequenced using the Oncomine TCR Beta short-read assay. TCRdb ran MiXCR on the PCR reads and lists one entry per CDR3 protein. The data hold some 10,000 distinct CDR3 sequences, with roughly 31% observed a single time. This record belongs to a study of vaccination and CD4 T cells after COVID-19. Described treatment: 10-day PBMC culture with coronavirus spike peptide pools or control peptides (ViraFEST assay). Before TCRs were sequenced, ViraFEST expanded antigen-specific T cells with peptide pools. A negative selection step was used to isolate CD4+ T cells once culture had run for approximately eleven days.

Points from the study as a whole: Post-vaccination, and not before, a median roughly 86% of reactive clones appeared in convalescent patients.

The chain recombines TRBV27 with TRBJ1-2; D might be TRBD1 (5 bases). Sequencing input: CD4+ T cells from blood, cultured in vitro. This TCR derives from a human donor who had recovered from COVID-19. CDR3 residues: CASSSGPNYGYTF. CDR3 sequence (DNA): TGTGCCAGCAGCTCGGGACCTAACTATGGCTACACCTTC.